This passage covers 10 T cell receptor beta chains from one sample sequenced in a study of radiation and T cells in renal cell carcinoma. Some clones are missing from TCRdb's copy, which holds only in-frame ones; the method was immunoSEQ multiplex PCR. Altogether tens of thousands of clones are present, roughly 80% being singletons, with the ten largest covering roughly 30%. Sample time point: blood 4 weeks post-SBRT, at nephrectomy. Indicated treatment: 15 Gy SBRT to primary tumor, nephrectomy 4 weeks later. The input for sequencing was blood, taken from a patient whose treatment included radiotherapy and nephrectomy. These receptor sequences come from a man aged 55 to 70 with renal cell carcinoma.

The rearrangement uses TRBV7-9 and TRBJ2-5; maybe TRBD1 (7 bases). The CDR3 spans 14 residues. Looked up from germline, CDR1 is SEHNR and CDR2 is FQNEAQ (reference sequence). Between the trimmed V and J ends, which lost 1 base and 5 bases, there was a span of 11 bases. The CDR3 DNA reads TGTGCCAGCAGCTTAGTGGCAGGGGGGGAGACCCAGTACTTC. It is translated as CASSLVAGGETQYF.

The V call is TRBV25-1, the J call TRBJ2-4; D remains ambiguous. Trimming took 4 bases from V and 4 from J, leaving 2 bases between them. The CDR3 is 11 amino acids. CDR1 is MGHDK, CDR2 SYGVNS, per germline. The CDR3 DNA sequence: TGTGCCAGCAGTGCAAAAAACATTCAGTACTTC. It is translated as CASSAKNIQYF.

This clone ranks as large. The V call is TRBV20-1, the J call TRBJ2-1; weak D call: TRBD2 (6 bases). The CDR3 runs 11 residues. Germline CDR1 DFQATT, CDR2 SNEGSKA (reference sequence). The CDR3 sequence is CIAAGNNEQFF. CDR3 DNA: TGCATAGCGGCCGGGAACAATGAGCAGTTCTTC.

The chain combines TRBV7-9 with TRBJ2-7; D perhaps matches TRBD1 (7 bases). Per germline, CDR1 SEHNR and CDR2 FQNEAQ (reference sequence). Between the trimmed V and J ends, which lost 5 bases and 2 bases, there was a span of 13 bases. The CDR3 is made up of 14 amino acids. CDR3 nucleotide sequence: TGTGCCAGCAGCCGGGGGACAGAGCCCTACGAGCAGTACTTC. Its translation is CASSRGTEPYEQYF.

The chain uses TRBV27 and TRBJ1-5; D is unresolved. The CDR3 is 13 residues long. In germline, CDR1 is MNHEY, CDR2 SMNVEV (reference sequence). The germline V and J ends were trimmed by 10 bases and 4 bases, with 14 bases remaining between them. The CDR3 loop is CATGSRMNQPQHF. CDR3 DNA sequence: TGTGCCACTGGAAGCAGGATGAATCAGCCCCAGCATTTT.

The rearrangement links TRBV7-9 to TRBJ2-1; unclear D gene. Germline CDR1 reads SEHNR; CDR2 reads FQNEAQ (reference sequence). V lost 3 bases, J lost 0 bases, and 6 bases lay in between. This CDR3 has 14 residues. The chain's CDR3 is CASSFLSSYNEQFF. The CDR3 coding sequence is TGTGCCAGCAGCTTCTTGAGCTCCTACAATGAGCAGTTCTTC. The full variable domain, completed using reference TRBV7-9 and TRBJ2-1, is DTGVSQNPRHKITKRGQNVTFRCDPISEHNRLYWYRQTLGQGPEFLTYFQNEAQLEKSRLLSDRFSAERPKGSFSTLEIQRTEQGDSAMYLCASSFLSSYNEQFFGPGTRLTVL.

The chain recombines TRBV11-1 with TRBJ2-7, with TRBD1 matching 9 bases. CDR3 length: 15 residues. V shed 5 bases, J shed 1 base, and the junction held 6 bases outside the gene matches. Germline loops: CDR1 SGHAT, CDR2 FQDESV (reference sequence). CDR3 bases: TGTGCCAGCAGCCGACAGGGGGTAAAGTCCTACGAGCAGTACTTC. Translated, it gives CASSRQGVKSYEQYF.

The chain couples TRBV23-1 to TRBJ1-2, with 7 bases aligning to TRBD1. TRBV23-1 is classed as an ORF, of uncertain function. The CDR3 loop spans 17 amino acids. V lost 2 bases to trimming and J lost 5 bases; unmatched junction nucleotides: 14. The CDR3 nucleotides are TGCGCCAGCAGTCAAGCGGTAGGGACAGCTTGTAAGTATGGCTACACCTTC. It is translated as CASSQAVGTACKYGYTF.

CDR3 amino acids: CASSLVGLAGLYEQYF. DNA for the CDR3: TGTGCCAGCAGCTTAGTCGGACTAGCGGGGCTCTACGAGCAGTACTTC. V usage is TRBV5-6 and J usage is TRBJ2-7; TRBD2 agrees at 12 bases. Germline CDR1 is SGHDT and CDR2 is YYEEEE. V shed 2 bases and J 3 bases; nucleotides not matched to a gene: 6. The CDR3 totals 16 residues.

The chain uses TRBV10-3 and TRBJ2-3; D could derive from TRBD1 or TRBD2 (6 bases each). V gave up 6 bases and J gave up 0 bases, with 16 bases separating them. This CDR3 spans 16 amino acids. Germline V CDR1 and CDR2: ENHRY, SYGVKD. As DNA, the CDR3 is TGTGCCATCAGCACGGGGGCAGCTTGGAGCACAGATACGCAGTATTTT. Its protein product is CAISTGAAWSTDTQYF.